This T cell receptor (beta chain) was profiled in a study of tumor-infiltrating lymphocytes in oesophageal squamous cell carcinoma. TCRdb recomputed calls from the PCR reads with MiXCR, one row per CDR3 protein. The table has 15,000 to 20,000 distinct CDR3 sequences, 42% seen once; the top ten hold around a sixth. Germline V gene lookup returns CDR1 LGHNA and CDR2 YSLEER. Trimming at V came to 2 bases and at J to 7 bases, leaving 12 bases not matched to a gene. This CDR3 is built from 17 residues. V and J are TRBV4-3 and TRBJ2-1; 9 bases are a match to TRBD2. This receptor was obtained from a female donor with esophageal squamous cell carcinoma. The sequenced sample was normal esophageal tissue next to the tumor. The CDR3 here is CASSQRQGGRAGNEQFF. The CDR3 nucleotides are TGCGCCAGCAGCCAACGACAAGGCGGGAGGGCGGGTAATGAGCAGTTCTTC.